The source of this TCR beta chain is a study of cytomegalovirus exposure and HLA in healthy donors (dated 2017 in TCRdb). A note on the overall study: An earlier analysis of more than 550 of the donors reported under 300 Gb of sequence data and 100 million to 120 million unique TCR beta sequences obtained from about 200 million T cells. Using immunosequencing, the study profiled T cell repertoires from fewer than 700 subjects and related those repertoires to cytomegalovirus serostatus. A later analysis re-examined previously published TCR beta repertoires from just over 650 donors and added high-resolution HLA genotyping to investigate patterns of TCR occurrence. The study aimed to test whether signatures of past pathogen exposure could be identified by cataloging public T cell receptors. The genetic ancestry cluster associated with self-reported Caucasian donors included over 80% of the 300 to 400 genotyped donors. Typing coverage differed by locus: A, B, C, DRB1 and DQB1 were typed in about 620-630 donors, DQA1 in 500 to 550, DPA1 in around 610, and DPB1 in 472. Several DR-DQ haplotypes were handled as single units for association and clustering because linkage in the cohort was strong. Across around 400 genotyped donors of the cohort, an average of roughly 250,000 unique TCR beta nucleotide sequences per donor were sequenced, and 15% to 20% of those sequences were non-productive. Donor age, sex, ethnicity and CMV serostatus were collected together with the repertoire data. A separate validation cohort of approximately 130 different subjects was used in addition to the approximately 700-subject first cohort. All discovery cohort repertoires had been generated using a single sequencing platform. A later genetic analysis used genome-wide SNP genotypes for about 65% of the 666 donors, treating that subset as a discovery cohort. The later analysis used no new phenotypic data to find candidate immune exposures, relying instead on TCR beta sequences and their occurrence across donors. HLA typing included class I and class II loci at four-digit resolution. High-throughput TCR immunosequencing, statistical association of individual TCRs with disease status, and machine learning were combined to predict cytomegalovirus infection status. An earlier analysis of fewer than 700 of the donors applied high-throughput TCR beta sequencing to assess whether each TCR beta V gene segment acted as functional or pseudogenic. An early release that covered about 600 HLA-typed donors contained approximately 290 gigabases of sequencing data and 70 million to 100 million unique TCR sequences. Here is what the overall study found, with its caveats: Several of the top co-occurrence clusters appeared to be linked to parvovirus B19, influenza, CMV and Epstein-Barr virus, according to a later analysis. In the study, about 150 TCR beta chains were listed as associated with cytomegalovirus. Correlated functional status among segregating V segments might reflect linkage disequilibrium, but an unknown experimental factor could not be ruled out. Assigning TCR associations to individual alleles was difficult when HLA alleles, especially DR and DQ, strongly co-occurred. In a later analysis, the rate of TCR association differed among HLA loci, with DRB1 alleles having the most associated TCRs and HLA-C alleles having the fewest. An association between a missense DCLRE1C variant and V-gene and J-gene trimming of TCR beta chains was found in a later genetic analysis and replicated in an independent cohort. In this cohort, only TCR beta chains were sequenced, and detectable features were limited by the absence of alpha or paired-chain data. The sequencing pipeline was judged likely to have produced a cluster of highly shared sequence variants as a technical artifact. Some IMGT-functional V segments, including TRBV6-2 and TRBV6-3, could not be told apart with the 87-base-pair reads, so those segments were excluded. According to the authors, the approach could potentially be generalized to other disease states and immunological phenotypes. In a later analysis, HLA-associated TCR beta chains were found to be more clonally expanded and to have lower generation probabilities than equally common non-associated chains. A further reported finding was that TCR beta sequences accurately predicted the HLA-A and HLA-B alleles for most subjects in the first cohort. The presence/absence analyses assumed that sequencing depth was roughly uniform across donors, and that assumption may not be true. HLA typing was unavailable for some donors at each locus, so association tests used only the typed subset. While some public TCRs were present in many individuals, most TCR sequences turned up only very rarely across donors. Most CMV-associated TCR beta chains appeared to be HLA-restricted in a later analysis, and the HLA associations seemed to be driven largely by CMV exposure. CMV serostatus was the only immune exposure information available for the cohort. A later genetic analysis reported fewer N-insertions in productive TCRs among donors in an Asian-associated ancestry cluster than the roughly 620-donor mean. A later analysis associated about 16,000 TCR beta sequences with specific HLA alleles at a false discovery rate of 0.05. Three of the identified cytomegalovirus-associated TCR beta chains were confirmed in vitro to be specific for cytomegalovirus antigens. Cytomegalovirus status was reported to be diagnosed by the classifier with high specificity and sensitivity in both the original and validation cohorts. In an earlier analysis of some 550 of the donors, most TCR beta V segments were observed in productive rearrangements about 87% or about 30% of the time, broadly matching IMGT annotations. Because counts were too low, fewer than 20 rarely observed V segments, including chromosome 9 orphons, were excluded from the earlier analysis of 587 of the donors.

The cohort consisted of 666 healthy bone marrow donors. At the time of sampling, every cohort member was nominally healthy, though immune exposures that went unrecorded were likely present. The donor tested CMV seronegative, placing the donor among the 350 to 400 seronegative members of the cohort. Every donor gave a peripheral blood sample, and the peripheral blood mononuclear cells from that sample were used for TCR beta sequencing. Genomic DNA was extracted from the blood cell samples with the Qiagen DNeasy Blood Extraction Kit. Preparation of the library involved the immunoSEQ multiplex PCR assay. For the multiplex PCR, a mixture combining 60 forward primers for TCR Vbeta segments and 13 reverse primers for TCR Jbeta segments was used. A multiplex PCR assay on genomic DNA amplified the CDR3 region of rearranged TCR beta genes. On the Illumina HiSeq System, the amplified TCR beta libraries were sequenced as 87-base-pair reads. The paper's data handling went like this. A later analysis counted some 80 million unique TCR beta chains across the 640 or so repertoires, and 10 million to 11 million of these chains were shared by at least two donors. A nearest-neighbor algorithm error-corrected the raw reads and collapsed the reads into unique sequences, merging closely related sequences to remove PCR and sequencing errors. CDR3 sequences were aligned to IMGT reference sequences to assign V, D and J gene segments. For a sequence to be retained, at least a six-nucleotide match to both a V gene segment and a J gene segment was required. Rearrangements were classified as productive when the CDR3 lacked stop codons and remained in frame with V and J, and all other rearrangements were classified as non-productive. Following IMGT convention, CDR3 was defined as the stretch from the second conserved V-encoded cysteine to the conserved J-encoded phenylalanine. In an earlier analysis of more than 550 of the donors, sequences lacking an unambiguous match to a single V gene segment were excluded. An earlier analysis of 500 to 600 of the donors classified V segments as functional when productive rearrangements were above 56.7% and as segregating when the standard deviation between donors was above 5%. To diagnose cytomegalovirus status from the catalog of TCR beta chain sequences, a statistical classification framework was built. In a later analysis, TCR nucleotide sequences were compared against IMGT/GENE-DB human TR gene sequences so that V and J genes could be assigned. Using the TCRdist pipeline, a later analysis assigned CDR3 sequences along with most-parsimonious VDJ recombination scenarios. A later analysis defined each TCR beta chain by its CDR3 amino acid sequence plus V-gene family, and excluded reads lacking a unique V-gene family. A later analysis removed several hundred highly shared, low-generation-probability nucleotide sequences to deal with suspected cross-contamination and a sequencing artifact. In a later analysis, a clonal expansion index was calculated for each public chain from normalized within-repertoire ranks of inferred template counts. Generation probabilities in a later analysis came from a VDJ recombination model fitted to out-of-frame rearrangements, and those results were checked against IGoR. A later analysis scored TCR-TCR, TCR-HLA and TCR-CMV co-occurrence with hypergeometric tests, applying a repertoire-size bias correction to TCR pairs. False discovery rates were estimated in a later analysis by permuting HLA or CMV assignments 20 times. In a later analysis, co-occurring TCRs were grouped using DBSCAN, and TCRdist sequence similarity was added for clustering within HLA-allele-positive subsets. For co-occurrence clustering, repertoires with fewer than 30,000 or more than 120,000 public chains were excluded, along with roughly five repertoires with anomalous nucleotide sharing. TCRdb carries this immuneACCESS record with in-frame sequences only. Its versions omit some clonotypes, under half of them owing to an unresolved V gene in the studies checked, with the rest unexplained. That table gives V, J and clone size, and the DNA gave D and trimming. The table for this sample lists 90,000 to 120,000 clones; more than 65% of them were counted only once. 4.2% of the sample is taken by the ten largest.

Including the terminal cysteine and phenylalanine, the CDR3 comprises 15 residues. Just the 45-base CDR3 DNA is kept, in frame starting at base 1. Trimming removed 4 bases from V and 0 bases from J, leaving 13 bases between the germline ends. According to the germline V gene, CDR1 reads SGHTA and CDR2 reads FQGNSA. A word on this clone: There is no known antigen for this receptor. Base qualities are missing; no much larger clone stands one base away.

This sequence was found in a male donor in good health and CMV-seronegative. Recombination linked TRBV7-2 to TRBJ2-7, and perhaps TRBD2 as D gene, on 5 matching bases. Material: PBMCs. The CDR3 loop reads CASSSWTRSSYEQYF. The DNA is as follows: TGTGCCAGCAGCTCGTGGACTCGCAGCTCCTACGAGCAGTACTTC.